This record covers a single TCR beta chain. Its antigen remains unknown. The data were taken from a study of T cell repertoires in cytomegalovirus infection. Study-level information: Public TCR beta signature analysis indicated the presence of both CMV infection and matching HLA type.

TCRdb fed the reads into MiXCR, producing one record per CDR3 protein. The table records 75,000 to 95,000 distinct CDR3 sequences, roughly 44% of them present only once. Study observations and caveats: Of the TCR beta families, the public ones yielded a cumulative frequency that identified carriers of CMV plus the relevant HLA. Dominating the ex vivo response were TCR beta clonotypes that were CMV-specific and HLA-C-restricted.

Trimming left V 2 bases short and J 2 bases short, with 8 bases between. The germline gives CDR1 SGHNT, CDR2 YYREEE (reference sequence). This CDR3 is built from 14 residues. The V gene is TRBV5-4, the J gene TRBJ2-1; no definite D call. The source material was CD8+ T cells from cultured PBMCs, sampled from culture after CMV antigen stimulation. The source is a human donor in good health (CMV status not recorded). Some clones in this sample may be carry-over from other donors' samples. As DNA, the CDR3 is TGTGCCAGCAGCTTTCCCCAAACCTACAATGAGCAGTTCTTC. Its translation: CASSFPQTYNEQFF.